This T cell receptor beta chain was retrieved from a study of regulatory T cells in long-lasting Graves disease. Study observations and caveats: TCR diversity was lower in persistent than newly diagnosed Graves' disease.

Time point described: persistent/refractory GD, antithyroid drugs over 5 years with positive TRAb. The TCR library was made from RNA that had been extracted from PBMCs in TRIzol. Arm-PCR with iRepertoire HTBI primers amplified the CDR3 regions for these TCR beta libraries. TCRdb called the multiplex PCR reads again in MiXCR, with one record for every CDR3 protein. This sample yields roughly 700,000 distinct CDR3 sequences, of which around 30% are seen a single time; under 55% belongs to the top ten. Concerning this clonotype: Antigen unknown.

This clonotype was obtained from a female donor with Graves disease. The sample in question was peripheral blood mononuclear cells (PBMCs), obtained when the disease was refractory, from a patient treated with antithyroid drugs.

The CDR3 sequence: CSAYRGGSGTEAFF. In nucleotides, the CDR3 is TGCAGCGCCTACAGGGGCGGGAGCGGGACTGAAGCTTTCTTT. V gene TRBV29-1 combines with J gene TRBJ1-1; 7 positions match TRBD1. V trimming: 7 bases; J trimming: 5 bases; junction bases outside the gene matches: 13. Germline CDR1 reads SQVTM; CDR2 reads ANQGSEA. The CDR3 loop spans 14 amino acids.